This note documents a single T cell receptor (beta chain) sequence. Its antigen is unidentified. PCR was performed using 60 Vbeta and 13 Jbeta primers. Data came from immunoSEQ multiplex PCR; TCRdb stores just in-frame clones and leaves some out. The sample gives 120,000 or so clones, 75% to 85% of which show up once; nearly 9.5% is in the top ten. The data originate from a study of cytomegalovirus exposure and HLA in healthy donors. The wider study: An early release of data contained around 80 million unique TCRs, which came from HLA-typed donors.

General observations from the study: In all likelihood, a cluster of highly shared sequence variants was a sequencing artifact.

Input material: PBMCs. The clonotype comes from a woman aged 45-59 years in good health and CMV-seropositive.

This CDR3 is CASSPGLSWETQYF. In nucleotides, the CDR3 is TGTGCCAGCAGCCCGGGACTGTCATGGGAGACCCAGTACTTC. V usage is TRBV7-9 and J usage is TRBJ2-5; the D gene is possibly TRBD2 (6 bases). V was shortened by 5 bases and J by 5 bases, with 15 bases between the two germline ends. The length of the CDR3 is 14 residues. The germline CDR1 and CDR2 sequences are SEHNR and FQNEAQ (reference sequence).